Shown below are 2 T cell receptor beta chains from a single sample sequenced in a study of blood T cells in healthy people across ages (dated by TCRdb to 2014 to 2015). The library was produced with 5' RACE. Sequencing relied on an Illumina HiSeq 2500. A second PCR of roughly 7 to 11 cycles was performed with a sample-barcoded 5' primer and a J-beta primer mix. The public reads were reprocessed in TCRdb via fastp at Q25 and MiXCR, keeping in-frame beta chains. Duplicate CDR3 protein sequences are folded into a single record with the most common DNA and genes. This sample has more than 800,000 distinct CDR3 sequences in its table, and around 43% of those were observed once. The ten largest clones take up under 20% of the sample. The specimen sequenced was blood. The receptor set was obtained from a woman aged 55-70 years in good health.

This clonotype was seen a few times. V and J are TRBV20-1 and TRBJ2-7, with a tentative D call TRBD1 (5 bases). The germline V gene has CDR1 DFQATT and CDR2 SNEGSKA (reference sequence). The V and J ends lost 7 bases and 6 bases respectively, with 7 bases between them. The CDR3 loop spans 9 amino acids. The CDR3 loop is CSVGVEQYF. The CDR3 nucleotides are TGCAGTGTAGGGGTCGAGCAGTACTTC.

This clonotype has more than one count but fewer than ten. The CDR3 DNA reads TGCAGCGTTTTGACTCCCAACAATGAGCAGTTCTTC. Translating it yields CSVLTPNNEQFF. The chain is built from TRBV29-1 and TRBJ2-1; D uncertain. Per the germline V gene, CDR1 is SQVTM and CDR2 is ANQGSEA. CDR3 length equals 12 residues. Trimming cost V 5 bases and J 5 bases, with 10 bases left between them.